Detailed here is one TCR beta chain. Antigen: not known. The data were taken from a study of cytomegalovirus exposure and HLA in healthy donors. Study outcomes and limitations: In a later analysis, TCR beta V- and J-gene trimming was associated with a missense DCLRE1C variant. Cytomegalovirus-associated status was assigned to approximately 160 TCR beta chains. Among TCR sequences, most were rare, though some public TCRs appeared in many donors. When the data were analyzed later, several of the most significant clusters appeared to be linked to common viral pathogens.

The CDR3 sequence is 15 residues long. Germline V CDR1 and CDR2: WNHNN, SYGVQD (reference sequence). The V and J ends lost 7 bases and 1 base, in that order; junction bases with no gene match: 10. Primers included in the PCR were 60 Vbeta and 13 Jbeta primers. Data came from immunoSEQ multiplex PCR; TCRdb stores just in-frame clones and leaves some out. The repertoire includes roughly 200,000 clones, over 65% of them detected once, and 3.4% sits in the top ten. The sequenced sample consisted of PBMCs. The chain employs TRBV10-1 and TRBJ2-7, with TRBD1 matching over 7 bases. The sequence came from a middle-aged man in good health and CMV-seropositive. CDR3 in amino acids: CASTPAGTESYEQYF. The CDR3 DNA reads as TGCGCCAGCACTCCGGCCGGGACAGAGTCCTACGAGCAGTACTTC.